The 6 T cell receptor beta chains in this list originate from one sample, sequenced in a study of T cells after yellow fever vaccination. TCRdb called the 5' RACE reads again in MiXCR, with one record for every CDR3 protein. The sample contains approximately 120,000 distinct CDR3 sequences, more than 7.5% of which appear only once. The sequencing here drew on CD8+ T cells sorted from PBMCs, taken on the day of the yellow fever booster vaccination. These receptors originate from a young man who received the YFV17D yellow fever vaccine.

This sequence joins TRBV4-1 and TRBJ2-2, with no clear D. The V and J ends lost 0 bases and 4 bases respectively, with 9 bases between them. This CDR3 region has 15 residues. Germline assignment: CDR1 MGHRA and CDR2 YSYEKL. CDR3: CASSQDARLTGELFF. The CDR3 DNA reads as TGCGCCAGCAGCCAAGATGCGAGGCTCACCGGGGAGCTGTTTTTT.

The chain carries TRBV7-9 and TRBJ1-2, with no clear D. Germline loops: CDR1 SEHNR, CDR2 FQNEAQ (reference sequence). V was trimmed by 0 bases and J by 1 base, leaving 6 bases between them. CDR3 length equals 14 residues. CDR3: CASSLAGHNYGYTF. The CDR3 DNA reads TGTGCCAGCAGCTTAGCGGGCCATAACTATGGCTACACCTTC.

CDR3 sequence: CASSFTSNQPQHF. The CDR3 region has the DNA TGTGCCAGCAGTTTTACCAGCAATCAGCCCCAGCATTTT. The genes are TRBV12-3 or TRBV12-4 and TRBJ1-5; D is unresolved. The CDR3 covers 13 residues. V was clipped by 3 bases and J by 1 base, with 4 bases between them.

The V gene is TRBV6-6, the J gene TRBJ1-2, with D tentatively TRBD1 (5 bases). Trimming pared 6 bases from V and 2 bases from J, leaving 13 bases between. This CDR3 has 14 residues. Germline V gene sequence: CDR1 MNHNY, CDR2 SVGAGI (reference sequence). The CDR3 here is CASSPRGRNYGYTF. The CDR3 region has the DNA TGTGCCAGCAGCCCGCGGGGGAGAAACTATGGCTACACCTTC.

DNA of the CDR3: TGTGCCAGCAGCTTAGAGCGAGATCAAGAGACCCAGTACTTC. It specifies CASSLERDQETQYF. The V gene is TRBV7-9, the J gene TRBJ2-5; D remains ambiguous. Germline V gene lookup returns CDR1 SEHNR and CDR2 FQNEAQ (reference sequence). The CDR3 has 14 amino acids. The germline V and J ends were trimmed by 1 base and 2 bases, with 8 bases remaining between them.

This clonotype has only a few counts. V is TRBV7-9 and J is TRBJ2-5; D might be TRBD1 (5 bases). The germline V gene encodes CDR1 SEHNR and CDR2 FQNEAQ (reference sequence). This CDR3 is 13 amino acids long. V was trimmed by 6 bases and J by 5 bases, leaving 13 bases between them. This CDR3 reads CASRLTGDETQYF. In DNA, the CDR3 is TGTGCCAGCAGACTTACAGGAGACGAGACCCAGTACTTC.